This T cell receptor (beta chain) comes out of a study of T cell responses to AZD1222 COVID-19 vaccine (dated by TCRdb to 2020 to 2023). Turning to the overall study: A total of under 250 trial participants underwent TCR sequencing, of whom roughly 210 had received two doses of AZD1222 and 26 had received two doses of the MenACWY control vaccine. Trial participants were enrolled by age into 18-55, 56-69 and 70-plus year subgroups, with about 150, 28 and 57 TCR-sequenced participants respectively. The paper as a whole reports these results and caveats: The vaccine-associated CD4 TCRs covered the entire spike protein, and the dominant responses fell in regions 160-218 and 743-854. Participants were mostly white British, with more females than males. The authors suggested clonal diversity may have been underestimated. The 56-69-year group was small, and its depth increase did not reach significance, likely because of low power. After two AZD1222 doses, both the breadth and the depth of spike-specific TCRs were significantly higher than at day 0 and than in MenACWY recipients. Because no day 14 peak-response samples were available, the repertoires could be characterized only after the peak T cell response. Epitopes outside the regions mutated in the B.1.351 and B.1.1.7 variants were reportedly recognized by nearly half of the unique spike-specific TCRs. Only five to seven AZD1222 recipients were SARS-CoV-2 seropositive at baseline, limiting conclusions about previously exposed vaccinees.

Explained via the paper, the time point label denotes: about 28 days (+/-7) after the second vaccine dose. AZD1222 recipients with second doses at about 4 weeks or about 12 weeks were pooled, because spike-specific TCR depth and breadth did not differ between schedules. Vaccinee samples came from UK trials COV001 and COV002, including a single-blind randomized controlled phase 2/3 trial of AZD1222 (ChAdOx1 nCoV-19) in healthy adults. For TCRbeta chain sequencing, PBMC samples from trial participants were taken at day 0 and at day 28 after the second dose. About this clone itself: Its antigen remains unidentified. Nothing much larger sits one base from this clone, and base qualities are not available.

CDR1 and CDR2 (MNHEY, SVGAGI) derive from the germline V gene. V drops 7 bases and J drops 2 bases, leaving 12 bases in between. The CDR3 measures 14 amino acids from cysteine to phenylalanine. Only the CDR3 part of the read is kept: 42 bases, read in frame from the first base. The CDR3 regions of human TCRbeta chains were subjected to immunosequencing. Turning to the authors' computational methods: TCRs in the repertoires were compared against a reference library of SARS-CoV-2-specific TCRs that had been generated with the MIRA antigen-specificity platform. Breadth was defined as the fraction of unique TCRs that were SARS-CoV-2-associated, and depth was defined as the fraction of total T cells that were SARS-CoV-2-associated. Using the MIRA data, each spike-specific TCR was assigned both to the spike region to which the TCR was reactive and to a CD4 or CD8 class. Log10-transformed breadth and depth values were compared by one-way ANOVA with Sidak's multiple comparisons tests. The table was pulled from immuneACCESS by TCRdb, which kept in-frame rearrangements only. Such tables lose some clones; where checked, under half of the loss comes from unresolved V genes, and the rest has no known cause. That table gives V, J and clone size, and the DNA gave D and trimming. For this sample there are about 180,000 clones; 94% appear just once. Around 1.5% of the sample is in the top ten clones.

This receptor chain uses TRBV6-5 and TRBJ1-5; the D gene cannot be named for sure. The source is an adult who received the AZD1222 COVID-19 vaccine. Sequences were derived from peripheral blood, sampled 28 days after the second AZD1222 dose. The CDR3 corresponds to CASTNRAGNQPQHF. In nucleotide form, the sequence is TGTGCCAGCACGAACCGGGCGGGCAATCAGCCCCAGCATTTT.